These 25 T cell receptor beta chains came from one sample sequenced in a study of CD4+ T cells in melanoma (dated by TCRdb to about 2022). The library was prepared using the immunoSEQ multiplex PCR assay. As stored in TCRdb, this immuneACCESS dataset retains in-frame rearrangements with V and J assigned. A fraction of the clones does not appear; measured against another copy, unresolved V genes explain less than half of the discrepancy, and the remainder lacks a known reason. This sample gives more than 13,000 clones in total; approximately 80% of them show up just once. Of the sample, 6.4% falls within the top ten clones. The material sequenced was cells from a culture (not recorded whether cultured in vitro). The receptors come from a human donor with melanoma.

The genes are TRBV12-5 and TRBJ1-5; D gene unclear. CDR3 length: 12 amino acids. The germline CDR1 and CDR2 sequences are LGHNT and FRNRAP. V lost 1 base to trimming and J lost 9 bases, with 7 bases between them. CDR3 amino acids: CASGLERRPQHF. As DNA, the CDR3 is TGTGCTAGTGGTTTGGAAAGGAGGCCCCAGCATTTT.

V and J are TRBV10-2 and TRBJ2-1; 7 bases map to TRBD2. Losses at the gene ends were 4 bases for V and 6 bases for J; bases not matched to a gene: 6. This CDR3 spans 14 amino acids. The V gene's germline CDR1 is WSHSY and CDR2 SAAADI. The CDR3 loop reads CASSGWGLSNEQFF. The CDR3 DNA reads as TGCGCCAGCAGTGGCTGGGGACTATCCAATGAGCAGTTCTTC.

This chain joins TRBV5-5 and TRBJ2-5, with a tentative D call TRBD2 (7 bases). Germline assignment: CDR1 SGHKS and CDR2 YYEKEE (reference sequence). The ends were cut back, 1 base at V and 5 bases at J, with 15 bases in the middle. This CDR3 is 15 amino acids long. The CDR3 here is CASSLYGGADETQYF. CDR3 bases: TGTGCCAGCAGCTTGTATGGGGGGGCGGACGAGACCCAGTACTTC.

The chain carries TRBV5-4 and TRBJ1-2, with TRBD1 as a possible D gene (5 bases). Trimming removed 6 bases from V and 1 base from J, with 13 bases in between. This CDR3 is built from 14 residues. Germline V gene lookup returns CDR1 SGHNT and CDR2 YYREEE (reference sequence). The CDR3 sequence: CASTLRGFNYGYTF. CDR3 DNA: TGTGCCAGCACCCTAAGGGGCTTTAACTATGGCTACACCTTC.

This sequence joins TRBV5-1 and TRBJ1-1, with 7 bases that match TRBD1. The CDR3 runs to 15 residues. Germline CDR1 and CDR2: SGHRS and YFSETQ. J gave up 5 bases and V 4 bases, and 11 bases lay outside the gene matches. CDR3 sequence: CASSLRPGQSTEAFF. Written as DNA, the CDR3 is TGCGCCAGCAGCCTTCGCCCGGGACAGAGTACTGAAGCTTTCTTT.

This chain joins TRBV18 and TRBJ1-6; 8 bases map to TRBD1. Looked up from germline, CDR1 is KGHSH and CDR2 is LQKENI. The ends lost 3 bases at V and 9 bases at J; junction bases unmatched: 4. This CDR3 comprises 14 residues. In DNA form, the CDR3 reads TGTGCCAGCTCACCCACAGGGGGTACTTCACCCCTCCACTTT. Its translation is CASSPTGGTSPLHF.

The CDR3, as DNA: TGTGCCTGGGCGGGGGGCCTAGTTCTCACAGATACGCAGTATTTT. Its translation: CAWAGGLVLTDTQYF. V is TRBV30 and J is TRBJ2-3; 8 bases match TRBD2. J lost 2 bases, V lost 5 bases, and 9 bases had no gene match. Germline V gene sequence: CDR1 GTSNPN, CDR2 SVGIG (reference sequence). The CDR3 covers 15 residues.

The chain has TRBV29-1 and TRBJ2-3, with D possibly being TRBD1 or TRBD2 (5 bases each). Trimming cost V 7 bases and J 5 bases, with 16 bases left between them. Germline assignment: CDR1 SQVTM and CDR2 ANQGSEA. CDR3 length: 13 residues. This chain's CDR3 is CSASRDLRDTQYF. CDR3 nucleotides: TGCAGCGCCTCCCGGGACCTACGAGATACGCAGTATTTT.

The chain combines TRBV5-1 with TRBJ1-4; the match to TRBD1 covers 7 bases. Germline V CDR1 and CDR2: SGHRS, YFSETQ. This CDR3 is built from 16 residues. Trimming cost V 2 bases and J 8 bases; bases outside gene matches: 12. The CDR3 sequence: CASSFNFRGAKEKLFF. CDR3 coding DNA: TGCGCCAGCAGCTTCAATTTCAGGGGGGCGAAGGAAAAACTGTTTTTT.

The V gene is TRBV19, the J gene TRBJ2-2; the D call may be TRBD1 or TRBD2 (6 bases each). V was trimmed by 8 bases and J by 4 bases, leaving 20 bases between them. This CDR3 is 16 amino acids long. Germline CDR1 and CDR2: LNHDA and SQIVND (reference sequence). The CDR3 DNA follows: TGTGCCAGTGCAGACACCCCAGGGGACTCCACCGGGGAGCTGTTTTTT. Translated, it gives CASADTPGDSTGELFF.

CDR3 sequence reads: CASSFARGLGNEQFF. The CDR3 DNA reads as TGTGCCAGCAGCTTCGCCCGGGGGCTGGGAAATGAGCAGTTCTTC. The J gene is TRBJ2-1, the V gene TRBV7-2, with D perhaps assigned TRBD1 or TRBD2 (6 bases each). V shed 3 bases and J shed 7 bases, with 16 bases lying between them. This CDR3 has 15 amino acids. The germline gives CDR1 SGHTA, CDR2 FQGNSA.

V gene TRBV6-6 combines with J gene TRBJ2-2; D call uncertain. This CDR3 comprises 14 residues. V lost 0 bases to trimming and J lost 5 bases, with 7 bases between them. Per germline, CDR1 MNHNY and CDR2 SVGAGI (reference sequence). CDR3: CASSYSVTTGELFF. CDR3 nucleotides: TGTGCCAGCAGTTACTCCGTAACGACCGGGGAGCTGTTTTTT.

The chain combines TRBV18 with TRBJ1-4; D is perhaps TRBD1 (6 bases). Trimming removed 3 bases from V and 7 bases from J, with 12 bases in between. The CDR3 extends over 14 amino acids. CDR1 is KGHSH, CDR2 LQKENI, per germline. The CDR3, as DNA: TGTGCCAGCTCACCCTACAGGGATGGTGAAAAACTGTTTTTT. The encoded protein is CASSPYRDGEKLFF.

This clone was seen only a few times. The V call is TRBV4-1, the J call TRBJ1-4; no firm D call. CDR3 length: 15 amino acids. Germline lookup yields CDR1 MGHRA and CDR2 YSYEKL. Trimming took 4 bases from V and 0 from J, leaving 9 bases between them. The CDR3 DNA is TGCGCCAGCAGCCCCCCATATGCAACTAATGAAAAACTGTTTTTT. It translates to CASSPPYATNEKLFF.

The V gene is TRBV6-1, the J gene TRBJ1-2; D remains unclear. The V end was cut by 2 bases, the J end by 9 bases, with 19 bases between. This CDR3 is 15 amino acids long. Germline V CDR1 and CDR2: MNHNS, SASEGT. The CDR3 is CASSETSLEVRRYTF. In DNA form, the CDR3 reads TGTGCCAGCAGTGAAACGTCCTTGGAAGTGAGGCGCTACACCTTC.

This clone was detected a few times. CDR3 bases: TGTGCCATCAGTGAACGGGGCGGCAACACTGAAGCTTTCTTT. Translation: CAISERGGNTEAFF. The chain is built from TRBV10-3 and TRBJ1-1; D perhaps matches TRBD1 (5 bases). The CDR3 has 14 residues. The V gene's germline CDR1 is ENHRY and CDR2 SYGVKD. Trimming stripped 3 bases from V and 2 bases from J, with 10 bases between.

This rearrangement joins TRBV19 to TRBJ1-1; 7 positions agree with TRBD1. This CDR3 has 14 amino acids. CDR1 and CDR2 (germline): LNHDA, SQIVND (reference sequence). The J segment lost 2 bases and the V segment lost 5 bases, leaving 5 bases of the junction unmatched. DNA for the CDR3: TGTGCCAGTAGTCTGAACAGGGGAAACACTGAAGCTTTCTTT. Protein sequence: CASSLNRGNTEAFF.

The table lists this clone with a few counts. The chain recombines TRBV28 with TRBJ1-1; the match to TRBD1 covers 8 bases. The CDR3 runs to 14 residues. Losses at the gene ends were 2 bases for V and 3 bases for J; bases not matched to a gene: 2. Looked up from germline, CDR1 is MDHEN and CDR2 is SYDVKM. CDR3 bases: TGTGCCAGCAGTTTAAACAGGGGGTACACTGAAGCTTTCTTT. Its translation is CASSLNRGYTEAFF.

This chain joins TRBV5-1 and TRBJ2-5; D is tentatively TRBD1 or TRBD2 (5 bases each). Germline V gene data show CDR1 as SGHRS and CDR2 as YFSETQ. The CDR3 totals 16 residues. Trimming left V 4 bases short and J 0 bases short, with 16 bases between. CDR3 nucleotides: TGCGCCAGCAGCCCCCAGGGACGGTCGTACCAAGAGACCCAGTACTTC. It is translated as CASSPQGRSYQETQYF.

This chain links TRBV5-5 with TRBJ2-7; 11 nucleotides match TRBD2. The V gene's germline CDR1 is SGHKS and CDR2 YYEKEE (reference sequence). The CDR3 has 15 residues. The V gene end was trimmed by 4 bases and the J gene end by 2 bases; junction bases not matched to a gene: 5. The CDR3: CASSRLAGSPYEQYF. CDR3 in DNA: TGTGCCAGCAGCCGACTAGCGGGGAGTCCCTACGAGCAGTACTTC.

The chain links TRBV4-1 to TRBJ1-1; 7 positions agree with TRBD1. The CDR3 spans 13 residues. After removal of 1 base from V and 12 bases from J, the junction contained 8 bases not matched to a gene. Germline V gene data show CDR1 as MGHRA and CDR2 as YSYEKL. CDR3 in DNA: TGCGCCAGCAGCCAAGTACAACAGGGGTCGACTTTCTTT. Protein sequence: CASSQVQQGSTFF.

This chain connects TRBV5-6 to TRBJ2-7; TRBD1 is a possible D gene (6 bases). The germline gives CDR1 SGHDT, CDR2 YYEEEE. The germline V and J ends were trimmed by 0 bases and 3 bases, with 13 bases remaining between them. CDR3 size: 15 residues. The CDR3 sequence: CASSLGQGRIYEQYF. The DNA for the CDR3 is TGTGCCAGCAGCTTGGGGCAGGGGCGGATCTACGAGCAGTACTTC.

The chain recombines TRBV11-2 with TRBJ1-2, with TRBD1 matching 9 bases. The CDR3 loop spans 15 amino acids. Germline V gives CDR1 SGHAT, CDR2 FQNNGV. Losses at the gene ends were 3 bases for V and 6 bases for J; bases not matched to a gene: 8. The CDR3 region has the DNA TGTGCCAGCAGCTTGGATGCAAGACAGGGGGATGGCTACACCTTC. This translates into CASSLDARQGDGYTF.

The chain carries TRBV30 and TRBJ1-1; weak D call: TRBD1 (6 bases). The CDR3 extends over 12 amino acids. Trimming removed 1 base from V and 11 bases from J, with 14 bases in between. CDR1 is GTSNPN and CDR2 is SVGIG in the germline V gene (reference sequence). CDR3 sequence reads: CAWSGDRLSAFF. DNA for the CDR3: TGTGCCTGGAGTGGAGACAGGCTTAGCGCTTTCTTT.

V and J are TRBV7-2 and TRBJ2-7; unclear D gene. V was shortened by 5 bases and J by 2 bases, with 13 bases between the two germline ends. CDR1 SGHTA and CDR2 FQGNSA come from the germline V gene. This CDR3 is 14 amino acids long. The CDR3 here is CASSRPPTTYEQYF. The CDR3 DNA reads as TGTGCCAGCAGCCGCCCTCCCACTACCTACGAGCAGTACTTC.